The subject of this entry is one TCR beta chain. Per the germline V gene, CDR1 is SQVTM and CDR2 is ANQGSEA. CDR3 length equals 13 residues. The V and J ends lost 7 bases and 2 bases respectively, with 11 bases between them. This record comes from a study of long-term antiretroviral therapy in people with HIV. The immunoSEQ assay was v3.0, run at survey level. Using immunoSEQ multiplex PCR, the repertoire was profiled, and TCRdb retains in-frame clones only, with some absent. The sample records 15,000 or so clones, roughly 90% being singletons. Sequencing used unsorted PBMCs, obtained 0.7 years before starting antiretroviral therapy. The chain has TRBV29-1 and TRBJ1-4; D unresolved. The sequence was obtained from a middle-aged man with HIV. CDR3 nucleotide sequence: TGCAGCGCCCGAGGCTGGACTAATGAAAAACTGTTTTTT. Translation gives CSARGWTNEKLFF.